This T cell receptor (beta chain) was sequenced for a study of radiation and T cells in renal cell carcinoma (dated by TCRdb to 2018 to 2020). Concerning the study at large: A total of approximately 53 samples underwent TCR beta sequencing, made up of approximately 26 tumors and some 27 peripheral blood samples. The last blood draw occurred 4 weeks after radiation, at the same time as nephrectomy. A total of over 4 million unique CDR3 nucleotide sequences, encoding 2.5 million to 3 million unique CDR3 amino acid sequences, were found across all 50 or so samples.

TCR beta libraries were generated from genomic DNA with the immunoSEQ kit, following the manufacturer's recommendations. To prepare libraries, a first multiplex PCR with proprietary primers was run, followed by a second PCR that added unique barcodes, and a bead cleanup was done after each round. A positive control reaction and a negative control reaction, both provided in the kit, were run with every batch of samples. The final libraries were assessed on an Agilent 4200 TapeStation D1000 ScreenTape, pooled by volume, and quantified by qPCR. An Illumina NextSeq500 fitted with a MidOutput 150-cycle cartridge performed the sequencing, running 156 Read1 cycles and 15 Index1 cycles with the kit's custom primers. The pooled library was loaded at approximately 0.97 pM with roughly 19% PhiX control spiked in. Per the authors' processing: The vendor-processed data were analyzed in R, and a clonotype was defined as all T cells that share the same CDR3 nucleotide sequence. For clone abundance analyses, frequencies were normalized to the 10,000 most abundant clones per sample. Public T cell clones, which averaged fewer than five per sample, were removed prior to analysis. An abundance difference of at least 32-fold between compartments was the criterion for calling clonotypes tumor-enriched or baseline blood-enriched. Clonotypes expanded or contracted between blood time points were identified with a beta-binomial differential abundance model. Similarity between tumor and blood repertoires was quantified using the Baroni-Urbani and Buser coefficient, and groups were compared with two-tailed Wilcoxon tests in R. TCRdb carries this immuneACCESS record with in-frame sequences only. Its versions omit some clonotypes, under half of them owing to an unresolved V gene in the studies checked, with the rest unexplained. The D gene and trimming were derived from the DNA, and the V and J assignments and clone size from that table. For this sample the table gives approximately 150,000 clones, of which roughly 90% were detected only once. Together, the top ten hold around a sixth of the sample.

Study-level results and caveats: In blood, the top tumor clonotypes increased between baseline and 2 weeks post-radiation and then shrank by 4 weeks, which suggests that tumor-resident clones expanded only transiently. Tracking of blood repertoire dynamics stopped at less than 5 weeks after treatment, with no follow-up past that point. The single-armed trial design could not address effects of radiation dose or scheduling on the TCR repertoire. Because no pretreatment tumor biopsies were available, whether clonotypes were present in the tumor at baseline could not be determined.

Details on this clone: Its antigen remains undetermined. One base away there is no much larger clone; base qualities are not given.

The time point label, read with the paper, signifies: blood 4 weeks post-SBRT, at nephrectomy. Read against the paper, the sample's treatment or condition label means: 15 Gy SBRT to primary tumor, nephrectomy 4 weeks later. Samples were obtained from a clinical trial, in which 15 Gy stereotactic body radiation therapy was delivered to primary renal cell carcinomas and nephrectomy was performed 4 weeks later. To follow tumor-enriched clonotypes, peripheral blood was collected serially from radiation-treated patients at baseline and again at 2 weeks and 4 weeks after SBRT. Renal cell carcinoma with clear cell pathology was present in all patients. The QIAamp DNA Blood Mini Kit (Qiagen) was used to prepare genomic DNA for TCR sequencing. The analyses included just those samples that passed every quality control check. Spanning cysteine to phenylalanine, the CDR3 consists of 15 amino acids. The sequence is cut down to CDR3 DNA, 45 bases in frame from base 1. Here V drops 5 bases and J drops 0 bases, and the junction holds 6 bases not matched to any gene. The germline V gene yields MDHEN for CDR1 and SYDVKM for CDR2.

The material was blood, obtained from a patient whose treatment included radiotherapy and nephrectomy. This sequence was found in a woman in her fifties or sixties with renal cell carcinoma. This sequence uses TRBV28 and TRBJ2-7, with 8 bases matching TRBD2. This receptor carries the CDR3 CASSQAGGSSYEQYF. The bases read TGTGCCAGCAGTCAGGCGGGGGGAAGCTCCTACGAGCAGTACTTC.